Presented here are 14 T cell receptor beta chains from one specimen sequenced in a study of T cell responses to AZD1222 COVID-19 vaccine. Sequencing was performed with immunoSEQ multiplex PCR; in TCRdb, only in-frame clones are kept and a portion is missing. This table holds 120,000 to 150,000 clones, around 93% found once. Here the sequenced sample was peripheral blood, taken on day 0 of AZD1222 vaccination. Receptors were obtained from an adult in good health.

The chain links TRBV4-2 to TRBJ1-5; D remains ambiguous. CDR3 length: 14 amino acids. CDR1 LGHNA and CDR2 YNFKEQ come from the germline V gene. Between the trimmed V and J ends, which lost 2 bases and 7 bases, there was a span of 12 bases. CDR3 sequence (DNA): TGTGCCAGCAGCCAATATTCCAGGTGGCAGCCCCAGCATTTT. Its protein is CASSQYSRWQPQHF.

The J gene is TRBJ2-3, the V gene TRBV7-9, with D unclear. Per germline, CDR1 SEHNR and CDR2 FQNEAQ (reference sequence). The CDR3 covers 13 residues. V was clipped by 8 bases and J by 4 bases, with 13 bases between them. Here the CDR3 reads CASAKKNSDTQYF. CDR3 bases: TGTGCCAGCGCGAAGAAGAATTCAGATACGCAGTATTTT.

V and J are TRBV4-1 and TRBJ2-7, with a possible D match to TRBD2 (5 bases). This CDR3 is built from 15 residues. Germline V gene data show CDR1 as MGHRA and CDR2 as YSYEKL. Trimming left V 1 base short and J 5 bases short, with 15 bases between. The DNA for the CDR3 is TGCGCCAGCAGCCAAGGGACTGTCGGTCCCGACGAGCAGTACTTC. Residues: CASSQGTVGPDEQYF.

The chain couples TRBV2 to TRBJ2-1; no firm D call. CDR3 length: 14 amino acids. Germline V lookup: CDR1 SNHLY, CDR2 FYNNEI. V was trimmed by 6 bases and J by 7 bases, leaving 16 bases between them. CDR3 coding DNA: TGTGCCAGCAGCCCGATTTGGTGGGTGAATGAGCAGTTCTTC. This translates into CASSPIWWVNEQFF.

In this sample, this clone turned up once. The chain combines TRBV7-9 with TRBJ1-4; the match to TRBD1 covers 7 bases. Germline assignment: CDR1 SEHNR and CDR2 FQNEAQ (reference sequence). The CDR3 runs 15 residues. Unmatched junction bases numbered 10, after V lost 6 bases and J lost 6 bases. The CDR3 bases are TGTGCCAGCAGGAAGAGGAGACAGGGACATGAAAAACTGTTTTTT. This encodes CASRKRRQGHEKLFF.

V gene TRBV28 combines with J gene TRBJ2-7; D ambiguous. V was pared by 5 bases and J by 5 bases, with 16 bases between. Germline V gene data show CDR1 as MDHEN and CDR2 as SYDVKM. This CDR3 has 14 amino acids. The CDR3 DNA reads TGTGCCAGCAGTCTCCGGGTCGCTCCTAACGAGCAGTACTTC. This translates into CASSLRVAPNEQYF. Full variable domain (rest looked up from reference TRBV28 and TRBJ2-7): DVKVTQSSRYLVKRTGEKVFLECVQDMDHENMFWYRQDPGLGLRLIYFSYDVKMKEKGDIPEGYSVSREKKERFSLILESASTNQTSMYLCASSLRVAPNEQYFGPGTRLTVT.

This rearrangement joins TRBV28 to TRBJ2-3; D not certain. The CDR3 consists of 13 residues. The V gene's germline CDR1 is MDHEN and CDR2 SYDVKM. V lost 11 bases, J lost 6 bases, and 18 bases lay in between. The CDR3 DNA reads TGTGCCTCCAGAACAGATTATGTGGATACGCAGTATTTT. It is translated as CASRTDYVDTQYF.

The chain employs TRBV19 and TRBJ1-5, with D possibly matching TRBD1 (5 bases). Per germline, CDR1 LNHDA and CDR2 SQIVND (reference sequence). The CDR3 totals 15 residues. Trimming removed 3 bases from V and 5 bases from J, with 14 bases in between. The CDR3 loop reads CASSISGDYYQPQHF. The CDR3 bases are TGTGCCAGTAGTATCTCGGGGGATTACTATCAGCCCCAGCATTTT.

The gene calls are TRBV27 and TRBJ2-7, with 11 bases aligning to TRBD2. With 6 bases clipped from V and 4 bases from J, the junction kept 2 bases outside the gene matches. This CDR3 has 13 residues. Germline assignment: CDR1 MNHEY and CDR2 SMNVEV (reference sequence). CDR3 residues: CASRTSGVYEQYF. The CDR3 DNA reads TGTGCCAGCAGGACTAGCGGGGTATACGAGCAGTACTTC.

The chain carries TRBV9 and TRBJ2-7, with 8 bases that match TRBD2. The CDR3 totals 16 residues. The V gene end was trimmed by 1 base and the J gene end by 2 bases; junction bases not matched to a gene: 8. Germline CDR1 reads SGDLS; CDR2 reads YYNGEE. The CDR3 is CASSVTGSGGPYEQYF. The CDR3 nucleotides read TGTGCCAGCAGCGTAACGGGGAGCGGGGGACCCTACGAGCAGTACTTC.

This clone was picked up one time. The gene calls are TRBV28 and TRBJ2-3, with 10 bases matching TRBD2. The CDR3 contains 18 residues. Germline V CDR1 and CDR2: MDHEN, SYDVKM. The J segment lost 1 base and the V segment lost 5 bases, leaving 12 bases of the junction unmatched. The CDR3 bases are TGTGCCAGCAGTCTACTCTCGGAGCGGGGGGGTCGCACAGATACGCAGTATTTT. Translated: CASSLLSERGGRTDTQYF.

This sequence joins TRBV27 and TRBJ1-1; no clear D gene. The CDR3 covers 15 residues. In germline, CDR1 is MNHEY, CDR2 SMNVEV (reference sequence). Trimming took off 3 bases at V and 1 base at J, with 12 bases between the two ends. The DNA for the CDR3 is TGTGCCAGCAGTTTTGCGGCAAGGTCGAACACTGAAGCTTTCTTT. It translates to CASSFAARSNTEAFF.

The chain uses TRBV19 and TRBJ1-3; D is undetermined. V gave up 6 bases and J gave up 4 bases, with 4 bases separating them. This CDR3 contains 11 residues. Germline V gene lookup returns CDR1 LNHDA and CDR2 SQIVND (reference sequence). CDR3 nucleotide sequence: TGTGCCAGTAGGGTCGGAAACACCATATATTTT. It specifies CASRVGNTIYF. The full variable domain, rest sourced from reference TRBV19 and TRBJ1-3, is DGGITQSPKYLFRKEGQNVTLSCEQNLNHDAMYWYRQDPGQGLRLIYYSQIVNDFQKGDIAEGYSVSREKKESFPLTVTSAQKNPTAFYLCASRVGNTIYFGEGSWLTVV.

The CDR3 sequence is CASSQGVGDQAFF. Written as DNA, the CDR3 is TGTGCCAGCAGCCAAGGGGTAGGGGACCAAGCTTTCTTT. The V and J genes are TRBV3-1 (or the pseudogene TRBV3-2) and TRBJ1-1, with D perhaps TRBD1 (5 bases). The V end lost 1 base, the J end lost 9 bases, and 12 bases lay between the germline ends. The CDR3 loop spans 13 amino acids. Germline V gene data show CDR1 as LGHDT and CDR2 as YNNKEL (reference sequence).